Listed below are T cell receptor beta chains from one sample, sequenced in a study of OX40 agonist ivuxolimab in advanced cancers. Repertoires were generated with immunoSEQ multiplex PCR, while TCRdb's copy carries only in-frame clones and drops some. The table has about 79,000 clones, less than 95% seen once; the top ten hold 0.33%. The sample in question was CD4+ or CD8+ T cells sorted from blood, obtained in a trial of the OX40 agonist ivuxolimab. The origin of the receptors is an adult with an advanced solid tumor such as melanoma, head and neck, liver or kidney cancer. The CDR3 runs from the conserved cysteine through the conserved F or W. D genes are given only for firm matches. The size entry is marked missing in some rows and otherwise reads once, few, many or a size class.

CDR3aa | CDR3nt | j_gene | abundance | v_gene | d_gene
CASSWGPTGDTNTEAFF | TGCGCCAGCAGCTGGGGCCCAACAGGTGATACAAACACTGAAGCTTTCTTT | TRBJ1-1 | NA | TRBV5-1 | NA
CASSVSEGQHEQYF | TGTGCCAGCTCTGTATCGGAGGGGCAACACGAGCAGTACTTC | TRBJ2-7 | NA | TRBV18 | NA
CASSPLSGFATNEKLFF | TGTGCCAGCTCACCACTTTCAGGTTTTGCAACTAATGAAAAACTGTTTTTT | TRBJ1-4 | NA | TRBV18 | NA
CASSELLSSGSYNSPLHF | TGTGCCAGCAGTGAACTATTGTCGTCAGGCTCCTATAATTCACCCCTCCACTTT | TRBJ1-6 | NA | TRBV25-1 | NA
CSVEWIWETQYF | TGCAGCGTCGAGTGGATCTGGGAGACCCAGTACTTC | TRBJ2-5 | NA | TRBV29-1 | NA
CASSLIGIGTDTQYF | TGTGCCAGCAGCTTAATCGGTATTGGCACAGATACGCAGTATTTT | TRBJ2-3 | NA | TRBV7-9 | NA
CASSPGQERSGYTF | TGTGCCAGCAGTCCCGGACAGGAACGGTCTGGCTACACCTTC | TRBJ1-2 | NA | TRBV6-5 | TRBD1
CATNLPGRDTEAFF | TGTGCCACCAACCTCCCGGGGCGCGACACTGAAGCTTTCTTT | TRBJ1-1 | NA | TRBV28 | NA
CASSSYGGGANTEAFF | TGTGCCAGCAGCTCCTATGGAGGCGGGGCGAACACTGAAGCTTTCTTT | TRBJ1-1 | NA | TRBV2 | NA
CASSPGAGGGHTEAFF | TGTGCCAGCAGCCCAGGGGCGGGAGGCGGGCACACTGAAGCTTTCTTT | TRBJ1-1 | NA | TRBV7-2 | NA
CASSQGPPGQRIKPQHF | TGCGCCAGCAGCCAAGGACCCCCGGGACAGCGAATCAAGCCCCAGCATTTT | TRBJ1-5 | NA | TRBV4-1 | TRBD1
CASSKQASTDTQYF | TGTGCCAGCAGCAAACAGGCCAGCACAGATACGCAGTATTTT | TRBJ2-3 | NA | TRBV21-1 | NA
CASSPAGQRLNYGYTF | TGTGCCAGCAGCCCAGCGGGACAGCGCCTTAACTATGGCTACACCTTC | TRBJ1-2 | NA | TRBV4-2 | TRBD1
CASSEYETVEKLFF | TGTGCCAGCAGTGAATACGAGACAGTTGAAAAACTGTTTTTT | TRBJ1-4 | NA | TRBV2 | NA
CSAGDSAMGGYTF | TGCAGCGCCGGGGACAGCGCCATGGGAGGCTACACCTTC | TRBJ1-2 | NA | TRBV29-1 | TRBD1
CASSQGTGIQPQHF | TGCGCCAGCAGCCAAGGGACAGGGATACAGCCCCAGCATTTT | TRBJ1-5 | NA | TRBV4-1 | TRBD1
CASSQESHELRQQYF | TGTGCCAGCAGCCAAGAATCTCACGAACTACGACAGCAGTACTTC | TRBJ2-7 | NA | TRBV4-2 | NA
CASGLSYTDTQYF | TGTGCTAGTGGTTTGTCTTACACAGATACGCAGTATTTT | TRBJ2-3 | once | TRBV12-5 | NA
CASSILARSNTGELFF | TGTGCCAGCAGCATCCTAGCGCGGTCCAACACCGGGGAGCTGTTTTTT | TRBJ2-2 | NA | TRBV7-3 | NA
CASSIQGKNYGYTF | TGTGCCAGTAGTATTCAGGGGAAAAACTATGGCTACACCTTC | TRBJ1-2 | NA | TRBV19 | NA
CASSPPWTMNTEAFF | TGTGCCAGCAGCCCTCCGTGGACGATGAACACTGAAGCTTTCTTT | TRBJ1-1 | NA | TRBV5-8 | NA